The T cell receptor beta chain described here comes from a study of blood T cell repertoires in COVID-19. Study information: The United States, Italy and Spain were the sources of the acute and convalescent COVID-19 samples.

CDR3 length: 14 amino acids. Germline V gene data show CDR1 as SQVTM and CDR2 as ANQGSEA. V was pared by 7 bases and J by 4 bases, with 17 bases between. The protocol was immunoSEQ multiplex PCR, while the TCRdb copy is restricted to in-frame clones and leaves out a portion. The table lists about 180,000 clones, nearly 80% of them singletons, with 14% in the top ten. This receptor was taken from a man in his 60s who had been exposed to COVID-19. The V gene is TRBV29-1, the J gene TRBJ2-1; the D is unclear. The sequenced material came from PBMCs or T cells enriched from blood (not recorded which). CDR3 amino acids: CSAEDPGAYNEQFF. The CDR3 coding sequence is TGCAGCGCCGAGGATCCCGGCGCTTACAATGAGCAGTTCTTC.